This T cell receptor beta chain was retrieved from a study of T-cell memory formation after mild COVID-19. Overall study: The two donors had largely donor-specific TCR clusters.

The CDR3 covers 17 residues. CDR1 and CDR2 from the germline V gene are SGHTA and FQGNSA. The germline V and J ends were trimmed by 2 bases and 4 bases, with 20 bases remaining between them. To note about this clonotype: Its antigen is undetermined.

The study's findings and limits: Later expanders leaned toward CD4+, whereas clones contracting from day 15 to 85 were balanced CD4/CD8.

Via MiXCR, TCRdb re-called the 5' RACE reads, giving one row per CDR3 protein. The sample records fewer than 150,000 distinct CDR3 sequences, around 6.3% being singletons. Sequencing was carried out using PBMCs or a T cell subset sorted from them (not recorded which). This sequence was found in an adult woman who had mild COVID-19 (a few samples of this study predate the infection). Cell type and time point are not known. The V gene is TRBV7-2, the J gene TRBJ1-2, with a possible D match to TRBD1 (6 bases). CDR3 sequence (DNA): TGTGCCAGCAGCTTAAGTCCGGGACAACTTCATATCTATGGCTACACCTTC. Its translation is CASSLSPGQLHIYGYTF.